This T cell receptor beta chain was identified in a study of blood T cell repertoires in COVID-19 (dated by TCRdb to about 2020). In terms of the full investigation: Collaborator samples came from the United States, Italy and Spain and covered acute and convalescent phases of COVID-19. The material from the prospective study consisted of cDNA or gDNA derived from T cells, B-cell-depleted T cells, or PBMCs. The dataset comprised deeply sampled blood TCRbeta repertoires from subjects exposed to, actively infected with, or recovered from COVID-19. The repertoires were released in a freely available public database meant as a resource for research on the immune response to SARS-CoV-2. Samples were obtained from the ongoing ImmuneRACE study (first 160 participants) and from 1,254 subjects provided by 6 global collaborators. Nearly every sample came with metadata listing a de-identified subject ID, COVID-19 status, age in years and sex. Where HLA class I and class II types were available, the types were taken from metadata supplied by the sample provider, not from assay-based typing. General findings and caveats noted by the study authors: The quantity of clinical and demographic metadata differed by source and by participant and was supplied without curation.

The collaborating institutions used their own protocols to collect whole blood in K2EDTA tubes. For TCRbeta analysis, collaborators shipped samples as frozen whole blood, isolated PBMCs, or DNA extracted from either of those sample types. The immunoSEQ Assay, a bias-controlled multiplex PCR, was used to amplify TCRbeta CDR3 regions from genomic DNA. Under the source paper's analysis protocol: Within the assay, amplification of reference gene primers was used to estimate how many nucleated cells each sample contained. To quantify the absolute abundance of each unique TCRbeta CDR3 rearrangement, sequence reads were collapsed and filtered. For each sample, productive Simpson clonality was calculated as the square root of Simpson's diversity index across productive rearrangements. TCRdb carries this immuneACCESS record with in-frame sequences only. Its versions omit some clonotypes, under half of them owing to an unresolved V gene in the studies checked, with the rest unexplained. That table is the source of V, J and clone size, and D and trimming were worked out from the DNA. The sample table lists 200,000 to 300,000 clones, 70% to 90% of them with a count of one. The ten largest clones take up over 5.5% of the sample.

Counted from cysteine to phenylalanine, this CDR3 has 15 amino acids. CDR3 DNA is the only sequence kept; it has 45 bases, read in frame from the first base. V is cut back by 0 bases and J by 8 bases, with 5 bases in the junction unmatched. CDR1 and CDR2, per the germline V gene (reference sequence), are LGHDT and YNNKEL. Comments on this clone: The antigen it recognizes is unknown. Per-base qualities were not stored, and no clone one base away is much larger.

The sample comprised peripheral blood. This sequence originates from a woman aged 60-70 years with active or convalescent COVID-19. Recombination joined TRBV3-1 (or the pseudogene TRBV3-2) with TRBJ2-1; 9 junctional bases match TRBD1. The nucleotides are TGTGCCAGCAGCCAAGAGGGACAGGGTATCTATGAGCAGTTCTTC. This yields the protein CASSQEGQGIYEQFF.